One and the same sample provided the 30 T cell receptor beta chains below, sequenced in a study of HIV-infected children after antiretroviral therapy interruption. Stated treatment: PENTA 11 planned treatment interruption arm or continuous ART arm. Unique molecular identifiers were included in an RNA-based 3' RACE TCR library. TCRdb re-analysed the 3' RACE reads in MiXCR, keeping a single row per CDR3 protein. Here the sample spans 90,000 or so distinct CDR3 sequences, around 6.9% being singletons. The sequencing here drew on CD45RA+ CD4+ T cells from PBMCs, pooled from several time points, taken from a donor given antiretroviral therapy, either interrupted or continuous. Sample subset: naive CD4+ CD45RA+ CD45RO- T cells. Receptors were obtained from a pool of human donors with HIV.

The V gene is TRBV12-3 or TRBV12-4, the J gene TRBJ1-1; D possibly corresponds to TRBD1 (6 bases). The CDR3 extends over 14 amino acids. Trimming cost V 6 bases and J 7 bases, with 18 bases left between them. This CDR3 reads CASSNALQQGEAFF. CDR3 coding DNA: TGTGCCAGCAGCAACGCCCTTCAACAGGGTGAAGCTTTCTTT.

At least ten counts were recorded for this clonotype. This sequence joins TRBV10-3 and TRBJ1-5; D uncertain. Germline-derived CDR1 and CDR2 are ENHRY and SYGVKD. The CDR3 has 13 residues. Trimming stripped 4 bases from V and 8 bases from J, with 12 bases between. The CDR3 region is CAISASLSEPQHF. The CDR3 bases are TGTGCCATCAGTGCTTCCTTGAGTGAGCCCCAGCATTTT.

Many counts were recorded for this clonotype. V usage is TRBV3-1 and J usage is TRBJ2-1, with 10 bases identical to TRBD2. The CDR3 totals 16 residues. Germline V gives CDR1 LGHDT, CDR2 YNNKEL (reference sequence). The trim removed 0 bases at V and 7 bases at J, leaving 6 bases unmatched. This CDR3 is CASSQDSALAGNEQFF. The CDR3 coding sequence is TGTGCCAGCAGCCAAGATTCAGCACTAGCGGGAAATGAGCAGTTCTTC.

The sample holds many counts of this clonotype. The chain employs TRBV12-3 or TRBV12-4 and TRBJ1-1; D not resolved. The length of the CDR3 is 12 residues. The V end lost 3 bases, the J end lost 8 bases, and 10 bases lay between the germline ends. The CDR3 region is CASSFLFGEAFF. CDR3 bases: TGTGCCAGCAGTTTTTTGTTTGGGGAAGCTTTCTTT.

This clonotype was seen a few times. This rearrangement joins TRBV28 to TRBJ2-7; D uncertain. Germline lookup yields CDR1 MDHEN and CDR2 SYDVKM. The CDR3 spans 11 residues. Between the trimmed V and J ends, which lost 7 bases and 4 bases, there was a span of 8 bases. The CDR3 here is CASTARYEQYF. The CDR3 DNA reads as TGTGCCAGCACCGCGCGGTACGAGCAGTACTTC.

The V and J genes are TRBV7-3 and TRBJ2-7, with unresolved D. There are 13 residues in the CDR3. The V gene's germline CDR1 is SGHTA and CDR2 FQGTGA. Trimming left V 3 bases short and J 5 bases short, with 11 bases between. This CDR3 reads CASSFRPYNEQYF. The CDR3 region has the DNA TGTGCCAGCAGCTTCCGGCCCTACAACGAGCAGTACTTC. The full variable domain, its missing parts supplied by reference TRBV7-3 and TRBJ2-7, is GAGVSQTPSNKVTEKGKYVELRCDPISGHTALYWYRQSLGQGPEFLIYFQGTGAADDSGLPNDRFFAVRPEGSVSTLKIQRTERGDSAVYLCASSFRPYNEQYFGPGTRLTVT.

This clonotype was observed many times. The V call is TRBV9, the J call TRBJ2-1; D gene ambiguous. V shed 0 bases and J shed 8 bases, with 9 bases lying between them. The germline CDR1 and CDR2 sequences are SGDLS and YYNGEE. The CDR3 runs to 13 residues. CDR3 bases: TGTGCCAGCAGCGTAGCGGCGAACCATGAGCAGTTCTTC. It specifies CASSVAANHEQFF.

This clonotype was recorded many times. The rearrangement joins TRBV11-2 to TRBJ1-1; possible D gene TRBD1, 6 bases. V dropped 6 bases and J dropped 6 bases, with 20 bases sitting between them. CDR3 length: 15 residues. Germline-derived CDR1 and CDR2 are SGHAT and FQNNGV. For the CDR3, the DNA is TGTGCCAGCAGTCTAATCTCTACAGGGCACCCTGAAGCTTTCTTT. This codes for CASSLISTGHPEAFF. Complete variable domain (other parts from reference TRBV11-2 and TRBJ1-1): EAGVAQSPRYKIIEKRQSVAFWCNPISGHATLYWYQQILGQGPKLLIQFQNNGVVDDSQLPKDRFSAERLKGVDSTLKIQPAKLEDSAVYLCASSLISTGHPEAFFGQGTRLTVV.

The table lists this clonotype with many counts. The chain carries TRBV18 and TRBJ2-5; no clear D. The V gene lost 2 bases and the J gene lost 1 base, with 5 bases spanning the gap. Per germline, CDR1 KGHSH and CDR2 LQKENI. This CDR3 region has 13 residues. CDR3 DNA: TGTGCCAGCTCACCAGGGGTCCAAGAGACCCAGTACTTC. This gives the protein CASSPGVQETQYF.

This clonotype was seen ten or more times. V and J are TRBV5-1 and TRBJ2-7; D unclear. V was cut by 0 bases and J by 6 bases, with 13 bases left in between. CDR1 and CDR2 (germline): SGHRS, YFSETQ. This CDR3 has 14 residues. Written as DNA, the CDR3 is TGCGCCAGCAGCTTGGACCCCTTGGTGGGCGAGCAGTACTTC. This sequence encodes CASSLDPLVGEQYF.

The V and J genes are TRBV5-1 and TRBJ1-6; unclear D gene. Germline values: CDR1 SGHRS, CDR2 YFSETQ. The CDR3 is 17 residues long. With 0 bases removed from V and 7 bases from J, the gap between germline ends came to 17 bases. This chain's CDR3 is CASSLGRRTPSNSPLHF. DNA of the CDR3: TGCGCCAGCAGCTTGGGTCGGCGTACTCCGTCGAATTCACCCCTCCACTTT.

This clonotype was recorded many times. The rearrangement uses TRBV29-1 and TRBJ2-5; D not certain. V was cut by 8 bases and J by 2 bases, with 15 bases left in between. Germline V lookup: CDR1 SQVTM, CDR2 ANQGSEA. The CDR3 runs to 13 residues. The CDR3 sequence is CSSRRNRQETQYF. The CDR3 DNA reads TGCAGCTCCCGTCGAAACCGTCAAGAGACCCAGTACTTC.

In its sample, this clonotype was seen many times. The chain has TRBV28 and TRBJ2-2; D gene unclear. Germline V gene sequence: CDR1 MDHEN, CDR2 SYDVKM. V lost 7 bases to trimming and J lost 1 base, with 10 bases between them. The CDR3 covers 14 residues. CDR3 protein: CASTDSGNTGELFF. Here the CDR3 DNA reads TGTGCCAGCACCGACTCTGGGAACACCGGGGAGCTGTTTTTT.

This clonotype was seen ten or more times. V usage is TRBV5-5 and J usage is TRBJ2-1; TRBD1 might be the D (5 bases). V was cut by 7 bases and J by 4 bases, with 12 bases left in between. This CDR3 comprises 13 residues. Germline CDR1 reads SGHKS; CDR2 reads YYEKEE (reference sequence). As DNA, the CDR3 is TGTGCCAGCTTCGAGCAGGGTTACAATGAGCAGTTCTTC. It codes for CASFEQGYNEQFF.

At least ten counts were recorded for this clonotype. The chain combines TRBV6-1 with TRBJ2-1; possible D gene TRBD1, 6 bases. Trimming took 5 bases from V and 4 from J, leaving 15 bases between them. The germline V gene encodes CDR1 MNHNS and CDR2 SASEGT. The CDR3 sequence is 15 residues long. Written as DNA, the CDR3 is TGTGCCAGCAGTTACTACAGGGAAGGTTACAATGAGCAGTTCTTC. Translation: CASSYYREGYNEQFF.

This clonotype was counted many times. The chain recombines TRBV6-1 with TRBJ1-5; weak D call: TRBD1 (5 bases). CDR3 length: 17 residues. With 0 bases removed from V and 7 bases from J, the gap between germline ends came to 19 bases. The germline gives CDR1 MNHNS, CDR2 SASEGT. The CDR3 reads CASSEALPWGEKQPQHF. Written as DNA, the CDR3 is TGTGCCAGCAGTGAAGCGCTTCCATGGGGGGAAAAACAGCCCCAGCATTTT.

This clonotype has ten or more counts. The V and J genes are TRBV6-1 and TRBJ2-7; 9 bases agree with TRBD1. This CDR3 is built from 14 residues. Germline V CDR1 and CDR2: MNHNS, SASEGT. V gave up 7 bases and J gave up 7 bases; unmatched junction bases: 11. The CDR3 bases are TGTGCCAGCATGGGGGGACAGGGACAAAGGGAGCAGTACTTC. Protein: CASMGGQGQREQYF.

This clonotype was counted only a few times. The chain recombines TRBV7-8 with TRBJ2-1; D assignment may be TRBD1 or TRBD2 (6 bases each). Germline CDR1 is SGHVS and CDR2 is FQNEAQ. This CDR3 is built from 16 residues. Deletions cut 1 base from V and 0 bases from J, with 10 bases between. The DNA for the CDR3 is TGTGCCAGCAGCTTAGGGCGGGACATCTCCTACAATGAGCAGTTCTTC. This encodes CASSLGRDISYNEQFF. Full variable domain (missing parts from reference TRBV7-8 and TRBJ2-1): GAGVSQSPRYKVAKRGQDVALRCDPISGHVSLFWYQQALGQGPEFLTYFQNEAQLDKSGLPSDRFFAERPEGSVSTLKIQRTQQEDSAVYLCASSLGRDISYNEQFFGPGTRLTVL.

This clonotype was recorded many times. The rearrangement links TRBV6-5 to TRBJ2-7, with D possibly called TRBD1 or TRBD2 (5 bases each). CDR1 is MNHEY and CDR2 is SVGAGI in the germline V gene. The CDR3 spans 17 residues. Trimming took 7 bases from V and 5 from J, leaving 27 bases between them. The CDR3 loop is CASKKRPRGPLGDEQYF. CDR3 DNA sequence: TGTGCCAGCAAAAAGCGCCCCCGGGGACCCTTAGGGGACGAGCAGTACTTC.

The V gene is TRBV5-4, the J gene TRBJ1-1, with D unresolved. The CDR3 contains 15 residues. Germline lookup yields CDR1 SGHNT and CDR2 YYREEE (reference sequence). Trimming pared 0 bases from V and 4 bases from J, leaving 13 bases between. DNA for the CDR3: TGTGCCAGCAGCTTGGGTAAGGGCTTGACCACTGAAGCTTTCTTT. Encoded protein: CASSLGKGLTTEAFF.

The chain combines TRBV20-1 with TRBJ1-2, with 9 bases that match TRBD1. This CDR3 is built from 12 residues. CDR1 and CDR2 (germline): DFQATT, SNEGSKA (reference sequence). The chain's CDR3 is CSRQGVGYGYTF. CDR3 bases: TGCAGCCGACAGGGGGTAGGATATGGCTACACCTTC.

The sample holds many counts of this clonotype. The chain is built from TRBV5-1 and TRBJ2-1; TRBD1 agrees at 7 bases. CDR3 length: 15 amino acids. The V gene end was trimmed by 2 bases and the J gene end by 3 bases; junction bases not matched to a gene: 5. Per germline, CDR1 SGHRS and CDR2 YFSETQ. The CDR3 nucleotides read TGCGCCAGCAGCTTTACGGACAGGTACTACAATGAGCAGTTCTTC. It encodes CASSFTDRYYNEQFF.

In its sample, this clonotype is medium-sized (0.01 to 0.1%). The rearrangement joins TRBV7-3 to TRBJ2-3, with D tentatively TRBD1 or TRBD2 (6 bases each). This CDR3 region has 14 residues. Looked up from germline, CDR1 is SGHTA and CDR2 is FQGTGA. The germline V and J ends were trimmed by 4 bases and 1 base, with 9 bases remaining between them. CDR3 coding DNA: TGTGCCAGCAGCTCCGGGGGCGGCACAGATACGCAGTATTTT. It yields the protein CASSSGGGTDTQYF.

This clonotype was seen at least ten times. V is TRBV5-1 and J is TRBJ2-7; 8 bases agree with TRBD1. Per the germline V gene, CDR1 is SGHRS and CDR2 is YFSETQ. The CDR3 is 16 residues long. V gave up 4 bases and J gave up 0 bases; unmatched junction bases: 9. Here the CDR3 reads CASSQRTGLSSYEQYF. DNA of the CDR3: TGCGCCAGCAGCCAGAGGACAGGGCTAAGCTCCTACGAGCAGTACTTC.

This clonotype was seen at least ten times. The V call is TRBV19, the J call TRBJ2-7; 7 nucleotides match TRBD2. J lost 0 bases, V lost 6 bases, and 8 bases had no gene match. This CDR3 region has 15 residues. Germline values: CDR1 LNHDA, CDR2 SQIVND (reference sequence). CDR3 residues: CASRQLASISYEQYF. Written as DNA, the CDR3 is TGTGCCAGTAGACAACTAGCGTCGATCTCCTACGAGCAGTACTTC.

CDR3: CASLRGFSGTGELFF. CDR3 DNA sequence: TGTGCCAGCTTGAGGGGGTTCTCAGGTACCGGGGAGCTGTTTTTT. The rearrangement links TRBV5-6 to TRBJ2-2, with D possibly matching TRBD1 (6 bases). Germline CDR1 SGHDT, CDR2 YYEEEE. Between the trimmed V and J ends, which lost 7 bases and 5 bases, there was a span of 18 bases. The CDR3 loop spans 15 amino acids.

This clonotype occurred many times. The V gene is TRBV30, the J gene TRBJ1-1; TRBD1 matches 8 bases. Unmatched junction bases numbered 6, after V lost 6 bases and J lost 0 bases. This CDR3 contains 14 residues. Germline V gene data show CDR1 as GTSNPN and CDR2 as SVGIG (reference sequence). This chain's CDR3 is CACGQGSMNTEAFF. The CDR3 region has the DNA TGTGCCTGTGGACAGGGTAGTATGAACACTGAAGCTTTCTTT.

This clonotype was seen more than once but under ten times. V is TRBV7-2 and J is TRBJ2-7; 11 bases map to TRBD2. This CDR3 has 15 residues. V was pared by 0 bases and J by 2 bases, with 0 bases of the junction left unmatched. The V gene's germline CDR1 is SGHTA and CDR2 FQGNSA. The CDR3 sequence: CASSLASGGAYEQYF. Written as DNA, the CDR3 is TGTGCCAGCAGCTTAGCTAGCGGGGGGGCCTACGAGCAGTACTTC. The full variable domain, rest sourced from reference TRBV7-2 and TRBJ2-7, is GAGVSQSPSNKVTEKGKDVELRCDPISGHTALYWYRQSLGQGLEFLIYFQGNSAPDKSGLPSDRFSAERTGGSVSTLTIQRTQQEDSAVYLCASSLASGGAYEQYFGPGTRLTVT.

There are many counts of this clonotype. The V gene is TRBV3-1, the J gene TRBJ2-3; 10 bases match TRBD2. Germline V gives CDR1 LGHDT, CDR2 YNNKEL (reference sequence). V was clipped by 4 bases and J by 1 base; unmatched bases: 2. The length of the CDR3 is 15 residues. The CDR3 region has the DNA TGTGCCAGCAGCCCCGGGACTAGCGGCACAGATACGCAGTATTTT. Its protein product is CASSPGTSGTDTQYF.

This clonotype was detected ten times or more. The chain combines TRBV15 with TRBJ1-1; possible D gene TRBD1, 6 bases. The germline V and J ends were trimmed by 0 bases and 5 bases, with 10 bases remaining between them. This CDR3 is 14 amino acids long. CDR1 and CDR2 (germline): LNHNV, YYDKDF (reference sequence). The CDR3 nucleotides read TGTGCCACCAGCAGAGAAGGGGGAGGGACTGAAGCTTTCTTT. This sequence encodes CATSREGGGTEAFF.